A selection of T cell receptor beta chains follows, all from one sample in a study of early T cells in non-severe SARS-CoV-2 infection. MiXCR, run by TCRdb on the 5' RACE reads, gives a single entry per CDR3 protein. The data contain about 60,000 distinct CDR3 sequences, about 5.6% of them seen just once; the ten biggest clones take up about 7%. Sequencing used whole blood. These receptors were collected from an adult who was a healthcare worker with PCR-confirmed SARS-CoV-2 infection or an uninfected control (not recorded which). CDR3s include the opening cysteine and the closing phenylalanine or tryptophan. The D gene is left open where the match is weak. Rows may omit the clone size; those that give it use once, few, many or a size class.

V: TRBV20-1; D: .; size: many; J: TRBJ2-4; DNA: TGCAGTGCTAATACAGGGTCGCTAGCCAAAAACATTCAGTACTTC; CDR3: CSANTGSLAKNIQYF
V: TRBV19; D: TRBD1; size: many; J: TRBJ1-5; DNA: TGTGCCAGTAGATTCGACAGGGGTAGCAATCAGCCCCAGCATTTT; CDR3: CASRFDRGSNQPQHF
V: TRBV19; D: TRBD1; size: few; J: TRBJ2-7; DNA: TGTGCCAGTAGGGATCCGGGACAGGGGCCTTCCTACGAGCAGTACTTC; CDR3: CASRDPGQGPSYEQYF
V: TRBV12-3/TRBV12-4; D: TRBD1; size: many; J: TRBJ1-2; DNA: TGTGCCAGTTCCGCGGGACAGAAAATCTATGGCTACACCTTC; CDR3: CASSAGQKIYGYTF
V: TRBV30; D: .; size: many; J: TRBJ1-6; DNA: TGTGCCTGGATGCAGAGCTCCTATAATTCACCCCTCCACTTT; CDR3: CAWMQSSYNSPLHF
V: TRBV2; D: TRBD1; size: many; J: TRBJ2-2; DNA: TGTGCCAGCCAGGACAGGGGTGGCCGGGAGCTGTTTTTT; CDR3: CASQDRGGRELFF
V: TRBV4-3; D: TRBD1; size: few; J: TRBJ1-4; DNA: TGCGCCAGCAGCCAAGATAGGACAGGGGGTGAAAAACTGTTTTTT; CDR3: CASSQDRTGGEKLFF
V: TRBV2; D: .; size: many; J: TRBJ1-1; DNA: TGTGCCAGCAGGGGAGATAGCGGGGCTGAAGCTTTCTTT; CDR3: CASRGDSGAEAFF
V: TRBV11-2; D: .; size: few; J: TRBJ2-6; DNA: TGTGCCAGCAGCTTAGTTGGTTGGGGCTCTGGGGCCAACGTCCTGACTTTC; CDR3: CASSLVGWGSGANVLTF
V: TRBV3-1; D: TRBD2; size: .; J: TRBJ2-3; DNA: TGTGCCAGCAGCCAAGGGGTTCCGGGGGGGCGGACAGATACGCAGTATTTT; CDR3: CASSQGVPGGRTDTQYF
V: TRBV11-2; D: .; size: many; J: TRBJ1-1; DNA: TGTGCCAGCAGCTTAGTCTCTGTGGCTTTCTTT; CDR3: CASSLVSVAFF
V: TRBV19; D: .; size: many; J: TRBJ2-2; DNA: TGTGCCAGTAGTCGGGGGTCCCTCGCCGGGGAGCTGTTTTTT; CDR3: CASSRGSLAGELFF
V: TRBV7-9; D: .; size: many; J: TRBJ1-2; DNA: TGTGCCAGCAAGGTAACGGGCGGCTATGGCTACACCTTC; CDR3: CASKVTGGYGYTF
V: TRBV29-1; D: TRBD1; size: few; J: TRBJ2-7; DNA: TGCAGCGTGGACAGGGGGTATGGGCAGTACTTC; CDR3: CSVDRGYGQYF
V: TRBV19; D: .; size: few; J: TRBJ1-2; DNA: TGTGCCAGTACCATTCGAAGTCCAAGCTTAGGAGTGGGCTACACCTTC; CDR3: CASTIRSPSLGVGYTF
V: TRBV12-3/TRBV12-4; D: .; size: few; J: TRBJ2-3; DNA: TGTGCCAGTTGTAGAGGACTCCTCGGGTCACGTACGCAGTATTTT; CDR3: CASCRGLLGSRTQYF
V: TRBV10-3; D: TRBD1; size: many; J: TRBJ1-6; DNA: TGTGCCAGCCGACAGGGGTTTAATAATTCACCCCTCCACTTT; CDR3: CASRQGFNNSPLHF
V: TRBV12-3/TRBV12-4; D: TRBD2; size: many; J: TRBJ2-1; DNA: TGTGCCAGCAGTTTAGGCGGGAGGAGCTTCTACAATGAGCAGTTCTTC; CDR3: CASSLGGRSFYNEQFF
V: TRBV5-1; D: TRBD1; size: .; J: TRBJ1-1; DNA: TGCGCCAGCAGCTTTGTGGACAGGGGCACTGAAGCTTTCTTT; CDR3: CASSFVDRGTEAFF
V: TRBV3-1; D: .; size: many; J: TRBJ2-2; DNA: TGTGCCAGCAGCCAAGTTTCGCCCAACTTTAACACCGGGGAGCTGTTTTTT; CDR3: CASSQVSPNFNTGELFF
V: TRBV19; D: .; size: many; J: TRBJ2-7; DNA: TGTGCCACCTCAAGAGGAGGGAACTACGAGCAGTACTTC; CDR3: CATSRGGNYEQYF
V: TRBV6-2/TRBV6-3; D: .; size: many; J: TRBJ1-4; DNA: TGTGCCAGCAGCCCGGCGGATGAAAAACTGTTTTTT; CDR3: CASSPADEKLFF
V: TRBV7-2; D: .; size: .; J: TRBJ1-1; DNA: TGTGCCAGCAGCTTCGCAGGGTACACTGAAGCTTTCTTT; CDR3: CASSFAGYTEAFF
V: TRBV19; D: .; size: few; J: TRBJ2-1; DNA: TGTGCCATCGGGGGGCAGGTTAGCAATGAGCAGTTCTTC; CDR3: CAIGGQVSNEQFF
V: TRBV19; D: .; size: few; J: TRBJ2-7; DNA: TGTGCCAGTAGTCCGTTAGGGCCCTACGAGCAGTACTTC; CDR3: CASSPLGPYEQYF
V: TRBV15; D: TRBD2; size: many; J: TRBJ2-7; DNA: TGTGCCACCAGCCGCCCGGGAGGGGGAACGGAGGAGCAGTACTTC; CDR3: CATSRPGGGTEEQYF
V: TRBV5-1; D: .; size: many; J: TRBJ2-1; DNA: TGCGCCAGCAGCTCGGACTTGCAACTGGGTGGGGATGAGCAGTTCTTC; CDR3: CASSSDLQLGGDEQFF
V: TRBV6-2/TRBV6-3; D: .; size: .; J: TRBJ2-7; DNA: TGTGCCAGCAGCCCGGGTCCCTACGAGCAGTACTTC; CDR3: CASSPGPYEQYF
V: TRBV15; D: .; size: many; J: TRBJ1-5; DNA: TGTGCCACCAGCAGACCCTCCCTCCCAGGGTATCAGCCCCAGCATTTT; CDR3: CATSRPSLPGYQPQHF
V: TRBV19; D: .; size: .; J: TRBJ1-5; DNA: TGTGCCAGTATCCTTCGGGGGGGACTCAATCAGCCCCAGCATTTT; CDR3: CASILRGGLNQPQHF
V: TRBV20-1; D: .; size: many; J: TRBJ2-1; DNA: TGCAGTGCTAACACGGGGAACGAGCAGTTCTTC; CDR3: CSANTGNEQFF
V: TRBV6-5; D: .; size: many; J: TRBJ2-7; DNA: TGTGCCAGCAGACAAACACCGGGACTGGGGAGCTACGAGCAGTACTTC; CDR3: CASRQTPGLGSYEQYF
V: TRBV19; D: .; size: .; J: TRBJ2-3; DNA: TGTGCCAGTAGAGTCCTCGGGGCAGATACGCAGTATTTT; CDR3: CASRVLGADTQYF
V: TRBV7-2; D: TRBD1; size: .; J: TRBJ1-1; DNA: TGTGCCAGCAGCTCACCGGGACAGGCTAAAGCTTTCTTT; CDR3: CASSSPGQAKAFF
V: TRBV30; D: .; size: .; J: TRBJ2-7; DNA: TGTGCCTGGAGTGTACGGGTCGAGCAGTACTTC; CDR3: CAWSVRVEQYF
V: TRBV9; D: TRBD2; size: few; J: TRBJ2-2; DNA: TGTGCCAGCAGCGAGACTAGCGGGTTGGGGTTTGGAGAGCTGTTTTTT; CDR3: CASSETSGLGFGELFF
V: TRBV7-2; D: .; size: many; J: TRBJ2-7; DNA: TGTGCCAGCAGCCCCAAGTCGACGCACGAGCAGTACTTC; CDR3: CASSPKSTHEQYF
V: TRBV7-2; D: .; size: .; J: TRBJ1-3; DNA: TGTGCCAGCAGCCCCAGGGGCGGCTCTGGAAACACCATATATTTT; CDR3: CASSPRGGSGNTIYF
V: TRBV4-1; D: .; size: many; J: TRBJ1-1; DNA: TGCGCCAGCAGCCACCCGCGGACCGTGGGGGGAACTGAAGCTTTCTTT; CDR3: CASSHPRTVGGTEAFF
V: TRBV20-1; D: TRBD2; size: many; J: TRBJ2-5; DNA: TGCAGTGCTGGACGGTGGGGGGGAGAGACCCAGTACTTC; CDR3: CSAGRWGGETQYF